Below, 32 T cell receptor beta chains from the same sample are listed, as sequenced in a study of glioma-infiltrating T cells after dendritic cell vaccination. The time point: after dendritic cell vaccination, including at tumor progression/relapse. The assay was immunoSEQ multiplex PCR, and TCRdb's table has in-frame clones only and misses some. The sample includes more than 95,000 clones, 90% of them seen just once. Here the sequenced sample was blood, taken after dendritic cell vaccination. Receptors originate from a human donor with glioblastoma.

This clone occurred a few times. The CDR3 DNA follows: TGTGCCAGCAGTCCAGACGGGGGTGGGACTGAAGCTTTCTTT. Translation gives CASSPDGGGTEAFF. The chain has TRBV2 and TRBJ1-1; perhaps TRBD1 as D (5 bases). Germline V CDR1 and CDR2: SNHLY, FYNNEI. The germline V and J ends were trimmed by 5 bases and 5 bases, with 15 bases remaining between them. This CDR3 has 14 residues. Supplemented by reference TRBV2 and TRBJ1-1, the full variable domain reads EPEVTQTPSHQVTQMGQEVILRCVPISNHLYFYWYRQILGQKVEFLVSFYNNEISEKSEIFDDQFSVERPDGSNFTLKIRSTKLEDSAMYFCASSPDGGGTEAFFGQGTRLTVV.

The chain links TRBV6-6 to TRBJ2-3, with 8 bases fitting TRBD2. Germline-derived CDR1 and CDR2 are MNHNY and SVGAGI (reference sequence). Trimming took 10 bases from V and 4 from J; bases not matched to a gene: 7. This CDR3 is built from 13 residues. For the CDR3, the DNA is TGTGCCACGGGTCTAGCGGGTCCAGATACGCAGTATTTT. Protein product: CATGLAGPDTQYF.

In its sample, this clone was seen once. The chain uses TRBV18 and TRBJ1-1, with unresolved D. In germline, CDR1 is KGHSH, CDR2 LQKENI. The CDR3 is 14 amino acids. V lost 2 bases, J lost 1 base, and 8 bases lay in between. CDR3 sequence reads: CASSPLSQNTEAFF. The CDR3 DNA sequence: TGTGCCAGCTCACCATTGTCACAGAACACTGAAGCTTTCTTT. The entire variable domain, with the rest obtained from reference TRBV18 and TRBJ1-1, is as follows: NAGVMQNPRHLVRRRGQEARLRCSPMKGHSHVYWYRQLPEEGLKFMVYLQKENIIDESGMPKERFSAEFPKEGPSILRIQQVVRGDSAAYFCASSPLSQNTEAFFGQGTRLTVV.

V is TRBV30 and J is TRBJ2-1; possibly TRBD2 for D (7 bases). Germline loops: CDR1 GTSNPN, CDR2 SVGIG (reference sequence). The CDR3 is 13 residues long. V gave up 7 bases and J gave up 2 bases, with 12 bases separating them. The CDR3 loop reads CAYRGAPYNEQFF. Written as DNA, the CDR3 is TGTGCCTACCGGGGGGCACCCTACAATGAGCAGTTCTTC.

V usage is TRBV19 and J usage is TRBJ2-5, with TRBD1 as a possible D gene (5 bases). Germline V gene lookup returns CDR1 LNHDA and CDR2 SQIVND (reference sequence). V was pared by 5 bases and J by 4 bases, with 14 bases between. The CDR3 covers 14 residues. CDR3 residues: CASSPPGHRETQYF. Written as DNA, the CDR3 is TGTGCCAGTAGTCCGCCCGGACATCGAGAGACCCAGTACTTC.

The chain employs TRBV30 and TRBJ1-5; D call uncertain. The germline CDR1 and CDR2 sequences are GTSNPN and SVGIG (reference sequence). The germline V and J ends were trimmed by 4 bases and 7 bases, with 14 bases remaining between them. The CDR3 contains 13 residues. CDR3 sequence: CAWTGDTGQPQHF. The CDR3 DNA reads as TGTGCCTGGACCGGGGATACGGGACAGCCCCAGCATTTT.

The rearrangement links TRBV18 to TRBJ2-7; D may be TRBD1 (5 bases). In germline, CDR1 is KGHSH, CDR2 LQKENI. The CDR3 length is 13 residues. V gave up 0 bases and J gave up 6 bases, with 9 bases separating them. CDR3 sequence (DNA): TGTGCCAGCTCACCACCAGCAGGGTTCGAGCAGTACTTC. It encodes CASSPPAGFEQYF.

The chain combines TRBV18 with TRBJ2-3, with 9 positions matching TRBD1. The CDR3 sequence is 15 residues long. V trimming: 3 bases; J trimming: 0 bases; junction bases outside the gene matches: 1. Germline-derived CDR1 and CDR2 are KGHSH and LQKENI. CDR3 loop: CASSPGQGSTDTQYF. CDR3 coding DNA: TGTGCCAGCTCACCGGGACAGGGCAGCACAGATACGCAGTATTTT. Using reference TRBV18 and TRBJ2-3 for the parts outside the CDR3, the full variable domain is NAGVMQNPRHLVRRRGQEARLRCSPMKGHSHVYWYRQLPEEGLKFMVYLQKENIIDESGMPKERFSAEFPKEGPSILRIQQVVRGDSAAYFCASSPGQGSTDTQYFGPGTRLTVL.

V and J are TRBV6-6 and TRBJ1-2, with TRBD1 as a possible D gene (6 bases). The germline gives CDR1 MNHNY, CDR2 SVGAGI (reference sequence). This CDR3 has 14 residues. V was clipped by 4 bases and J by 4 bases, with 13 bases between them. Here the CDR3 DNA reads TGTGCCAGCAGTTCCCTAACGACAGGCTATGGCTACACCTTC. Translation gives CASSSLTTGYGYTF.

The chain is built from TRBV25-1 and TRBJ2-7; D gene ambiguous. The length of the CDR3 is 11 residues. CDR1 and CDR2 (germline): MGHDK, SYGVNS. The V end lost 3 bases, the J end lost 6 bases, and 6 bases lay between the germline ends. CDR3 DNA: TGTGCCAGCAGTGACCTCTTCGAGCAGTACTTC. It is translated as CASSDLFEQYF.

The chain uses TRBV29-1 and TRBJ2-1; 9 bases are shared with TRBD2. V was pared by 1 base and J by 3 bases, with 1 base of the junction left unmatched. Germline CDR1 and CDR2: SQVTM and ANQGSEA. This CDR3 spans 14 amino acids. The CDR3 nucleotides are TGCAGCGTTGAAGGGACTAGCGACTACAATGAGCAGTTCTTC. Its translation: CSVEGTSDYNEQFF.

The chain recombines TRBV4-1 with TRBJ1-1; weak D call: TRBD1 (5 bases). This CDR3 is 13 amino acids long. Germline lookup yields CDR1 MGHRA and CDR2 YSYEKL. V lost 4 bases and J 3 bases, leaving 9 bases between the germline ends. CDR3 protein: CASSPWGDTEAFF. CDR3 sequence (DNA): TGCGCCAGCAGCCCCTGGGGGGACACTGAAGCTTTCTTT.

This chain uses TRBV5-6 with TRBJ2-5, with D perhaps matching TRBD1 (6 bases). V lost 5 bases, J lost 5 bases, and 13 bases lay in between. Germline CDR1 reads SGHDT; CDR2 reads YYEEEE. The CDR3 runs to 13 residues. The CDR3 reads CASRQGMEETQYF. Here the CDR3 DNA reads TGTGCCAGCAGACAGGGAATGGAGGAGACCCAGTACTTC.

The chain combines TRBV30 with TRBJ1-1; D is perhaps TRBD1 (5 bases). Germline CDR1 GTSNPN, CDR2 SVGIG (reference sequence). This CDR3 region has 16 residues. V lost 2 bases to trimming and J lost 0 bases, with 16 bases between them. CDR3 DNA: TGTGCCTGGAGTCCACCTCGGACATCAATGAACACTGAAGCTTTCTTT. As protein: CAWSPPRTSMNTEAFF.

The rearrangement joins TRBV11-2 to TRBJ1-5; no reliable D call. Germline V gene lookup returns CDR1 SGHAT and CDR2 FQNNGV. Trimming cost V 0 bases and J 7 bases, with 10 bases left between them. The length of the CDR3 is 14 residues. CDR3 in DNA: TGTGCCAGCAGCTTAGACTTCCCAGGACAGCCCCAGCATTTT. It codes for CASSLDFPGQPQHF. Combining the CDR3 with reference TRBV11-2 and TRBJ1-5 gives the whole variable domain EAGVAQSPRYKIIEKRQSVAFWCNPISGHATLYWYQQILGQGPKLLIQFQNNGVVDDSQLPKDRFSAERLKGVDSTLKIQPAKLEDSAVYLCASSLDFPGQPQHFGDGTRLSIL.

J is TRBJ1-2 and V is TRBV29-1; 7 bases agree with TRBD1. Looked up from germline, CDR1 is SQVTM and CDR2 is ANQGSEA. The CDR3 loop spans 13 amino acids. V dropped 7 bases and J dropped 6; count of bases not matched to a gene: 11. The CDR3 loop is CSAPTGNRDGYTF. CDR3 coding DNA: TGCAGCGCACCGACAGGGAACAGGGATGGCTACACCTTC.

The J gene is TRBJ1-5, the V gene TRBV28, with TRBD1 matching 9 bases. Germline CDR1 reads MDHEN; CDR2 reads SYDVKM. J was trimmed by 2 bases and V by 4 bases; bases with no gene match: 3. The CDR3 has 15 amino acids. CDR3 in amino acids: CASSYTGGGNQPQHF. The CDR3 DNA reads TGTGCCAGCAGTTACACAGGGGGCGGCAATCAGCCCCAGCATTTT.

This clone was recorded a few times. This rearrangement joins TRBV5-1 to TRBJ1-3, with 7 bases aligning to TRBD1. In germline, CDR1 is SGHRS, CDR2 YFSETQ. The CDR3 is made up of 16 amino acids. Trimming removed 0 bases from V and 0 bases from J; junction bases left unmatched: 3. The CDR3 spells CASSLGDSNSGNTIYF. The DNA for the CDR3 is TGCGCCAGCAGCTTGGGGGACAGTAACTCTGGAAACACCATATATTTT. Combining the CDR3 with reference TRBV5-1 and TRBJ1-3 gives the whole variable domain KAGVTQTPRYLIKTRGQQVTLSCSPISGHRSVSWYQQTPGQGLQFLFEYFSETQRNKGNFPGRFSGRQFSNSRSEMNVSTLELGDSALYLCASSLGDSNSGNTIYFGEGSWLTVV.

The chain uses TRBV11-3 and TRBJ2-7; D ambiguous. Germline-derived CDR1 and CDR2 are SGHNT and YENEEA. The CDR3 is 12 amino acids. Trimming took 6 bases from V and 4 from J, leaving 10 bases between them. CDR3 loop: CASSLRKYEQYF. Here the CDR3 DNA reads TGTGCCAGCAGTTTGCGGAAGTACGAGCAGTACTTC.

This chain links TRBV27 with TRBJ2-1; TRBD1 aligns across 7 bases. Germline V lookup: CDR1 MNHEY, CDR2 SMNVEV (reference sequence). Losses at the gene ends were 6 bases for V and 0 bases for J; bases not matched to a gene: 8. This CDR3 spans 16 amino acids. CDR3 DNA sequence: TGTGCCAGCAGCGGAAACAGGGGCCTCTCCTACAATGAGCAGTTCTTC. Its translation is CASSGNRGLSYNEQFF.

The chain recombines TRBV9 with TRBJ1-2; TRBD1 agrees at 9 bases. The CDR3 is 15 residues long. The trim removed 0 bases at V and 8 bases at J, leaving 8 bases unmatched. Germline V gives CDR1 SGDLS, CDR2 YYNGEE. Here the CDR3 reads CASSVGPGDREGYTF. CDR3 nucleotide sequence: TGTGCCAGCAGCGTAGGCCCCGGGGACAGGGAAGGCTACACCTTC.

As DNA, the CDR3 is TGTGCCAGCAGTCTGACTAGCGGGAGGACCTACACCGGGGAGCTGTTTTTT. Its protein product is CASSLTSGRTYTGELFF. This chain joins TRBV2 and TRBJ2-2, with 13 bases identical to TRBD2. Looked up from germline, CDR1 is SNHLY and CDR2 is FYNNEI. V was clipped by 5 bases and J by 3 bases; unmatched bases: 6. The CDR3 consists of 17 residues.

This chain uses TRBV30 with TRBJ2-7; D is possibly TRBD2 (6 bases). The CDR3 is made up of 14 amino acids. CDR1 is GTSNPN, CDR2 SVGIG, per germline (reference sequence). The ends were cut back, 1 base at V and 0 bases at J, with 10 bases in the middle. This chain's CDR3 is CAWSEGLLSYEQYF. The CDR3 DNA sequence: TGTGCCTGGAGTGAGGGACTCCTCTCCTACGAGCAGTACTTC.

V is TRBV2 and J is TRBJ1-4; tentative D call: TRBD1 (5 bases). Germline V lookup: CDR1 SNHLY, CDR2 FYNNEI. This CDR3 spans 13 amino acids. Trimming removed 8 bases at V and 7 bases at J, with 14 bases between. The CDR3 DNA reads TGTGCCAGCTCGGGGGGATTTGGTGAAAAACTGTTTTTT. Translating gives CASSGGFGEKLFF.

To note about this clone: Since a much larger clone is just one base distant, this may be a read error. The chain links TRBV5-1 to TRBJ2-5; the match to TRBD1 covers 11 bases. The J call may be incorrect, as the DNA end agrees better with TRBJ2-7. CDR3 size: 15 residues. The germline V gene has CDR1 SGHRS and CDR2 YFSETQ. The CDR3: CASSSRGQGDYEQYF. CDR3 in DNA: TGCGCCAGCAGCTCCCGGGGACAGGGGGACTACGAGCAGTACTTC.

This chain connects TRBV2 to TRBJ2-3; D might be TRBD1 (5 bases). Germline values: CDR1 SNHLY, CDR2 FYNNEI. The CDR3 sequence is 14 residues long. V shed 11 bases and J shed 0 bases, with 15 bases lying between them. The CDR3 DNA follows: TGTGCCTCCTCAAGGGGATCTAGCACAGATACGCAGTATTTT. It encodes CASSRGSSTDTQYF.

The V and J genes are TRBV30 and TRBJ1-1, with 7 positions matching TRBD1. Germline V CDR1 and CDR2: GTSNPN, SVGIG (reference sequence). V shed 2 bases and J 11 bases; nucleotides not matched to a gene: 8. This CDR3 comprises 12 residues. CDR3: CAWSPGQAHAFF. The CDR3 nucleotides are TGTGCCTGGAGTCCCGGACAGGCCCATGCTTTCTTT.

The chain is built from TRBV18 and TRBJ1-5, with D possibly TRBD1 on 5 matching bases. Germline V gene sequence: CDR1 KGHSH, CDR2 LQKENI. The CDR3 runs to 15 residues. V lost 2 bases and J 0 bases, leaving 8 bases between the germline ends. CDR3 in DNA: TGTGCCAGCTCACCAGGGGCCCTTAGCAATCAGCCCCAGCATTTT. Residues: CASSPGALSNQPQHF. Drawing the rest from reference TRBV18 and TRBJ1-5, the complete variable domain is NAGVMQNPRHLVRRRGQEARLRCSPMKGHSHVYWYRQLPEEGLKFMVYLQKENIIDESGMPKERFSAEFPKEGPSILRIQQVVRGDSAAYFCASSPGALSNQPQHFGDGTRLSIL.

The sample holds one count of this clone. This chain uses TRBV7-2 with TRBJ1-5; TRBD1 is a possible D gene (5 bases). In germline, CDR1 is SGHTA, CDR2 FQGNSA. This CDR3 contains 15 residues. Trimming removed 5 bases at V and 6 bases at J, with 17 bases between. The CDR3 DNA follows: TGTGCCAGCAGCGCATCAGGGATGGGGGGTCAGCCCCAGCATTTT. This sequence encodes CASSASGMGGQPQHF.

This rearrangement joins TRBV5-1 to TRBJ1-1, with 7 bases that match TRBD1. V lost 0 bases, J lost 4 bases, and 3 bases stayed unmatched. Germline CDR1 and CDR2: SGHRS and YFSETQ. The CDR3 length is 14 residues. The CDR3: CASSLEGGSTEAFF. CDR3 DNA: TGCGCCAGCAGCTTGGAAGGGGGCAGCACTGAAGCTTTCTTT.

V gene TRBV7-8 combines with J gene TRBJ1-5; D may be TRBD1 (6 bases). Trimming left V 4 bases short and J 6 bases short, with 25 bases between. Germline V gene lookup returns CDR1 SGHVS and CDR2 FQNEAQ. The CDR3 consists of 18 residues. CDR3 protein: CASSSLDYREGRGQPQHF. In nucleotides, the CDR3 is TGTGCCAGCAGCTCCTTAGACTACAGGGAGGGACGGGGTCAGCCCCAGCATTTT.

The chain recombines TRBV7-8 with TRBJ1-1; no reliable D call. CDR1 is SGHVS and CDR2 is FQNEAQ in the germline V gene. This CDR3 spans 12 amino acids. V was cut by 1 base and J by 3 bases, with 3 bases left in between. The CDR3 coding sequence is TGTGCCAGCAGCTTAGTATACACTGAAGCTTTCTTT. Protein product: CASSLVYTEAFF.